Described below is a single T cell receptor (beta chain) sequence and its context. TCRdb recomputed calls from the PCR reads with MiXCR, one row per CDR3 protein. The table has approximately 25,000 distinct CDR3 sequences, less than 60% seen once. J lost 10 bases, V lost 2 bases, and 22 bases had no gene match. CDR3 length: 20 amino acids. This record comes from a study of CD4 and CD8 cells across lung adenocarcinoma regions. Donors had localized lung adenocarcinoma, a non-small cell lung cancer. The genes are TRBV12-3 or TRBV12-4 and TRBJ2-1, with 11 nucleotides matching TRBD2. Sequencing was performed on CD8+ T cells from the center of a lung tumor. The origin of this receptor is a male donor with lung adenocarcinoma. The CD4 and CD8 labels of this study may be unreliable. The CDR3 reads CASSLRARPLPGLAEDEQFF. The DNA for the CDR3 is TGTGCCAGCAGTTTAAGGGCCCGCCCCCTCCCGGGACTAGCGGAAGACGAGCAGTTCTTC.